The entry that follows covers one T cell receptor (beta chain) sequence. Its antigen specificity is not known. The missing conserved phenylalanine or tryptophan at the end of this CDR3 makes a read error likely. Libraries were prepared through multiplex PCR. TCRdb shows the sequencer as Illumina HiSeq 2500. TCRbeta libraries were built by three rounds of nested PCR using primers (Table S4), following protocols modified from ARM-PCR. Before sequencing, PCR products in the 200-500 bp range were cut out of the gel and cleaned up using the QIAquick gel extraction kit. Processing in the source paper ran as follows. Trimmomatic was used to clean the reads, FLASH merged the cleaned reads into complete CDR3 sequences, and MiTCR assigned the sequences to V(D)J germline segments. Clonal diversity was calculated as the inverse Simpson's index using VDJtools. Productive reads were defined as in-frame sequences without a premature stop codon. TCRdb trimmed the raw reads at Q25, called clones with MiXCR and kept productive beta chains. Each record represents a unique CDR3 protein, reported with the most common genes and DNA among its rows. These V and J calls derive from TCRdb rather than the authors' analysis. This sample holds tens of thousands of distinct CDR3 sequences; 55% to 70% were observed only once. 25% to 30% of the sample rests with the top ten.

These data originate in a study of tumor and adjacent non-tumor tissue in lung cancer (dated by TCRdb to the late 2010s). Regarding the complete study: By cancer type, the cohort comprised approximately 12 adenocarcinoma patients, a couple of squamous cell carcinoma patients and 1 small cell lung cancer patient. Over 25 paired specimens, one tumor and one normal lung sample per patient, were profiled by TCRbeta CDR3 sequencing. Sequencing generated a total of 120 million or so productive TCRbeta reads, averaging about 4.17 million reads per sample. The approximately 15 patients were aged roughly 31 to 80 years, included approximately ten men and 5 women, and had TNM stage I to III disease. Using bulk TCRbeta repertoires from roughly 14 lung cancer patients, the study set lung tumor tissue side by side with matched distant non-tumor lung tissue. What the authors observed across the whole study: Tumor tissue showed significantly greater TCR diversity (inverse Simpson) than normal lung tissue (roughly 430 vs 170, P = 0.0075, Mann-Whitney U test). The cohort had only about 16 patients, and the authors noted that larger samples and more detailed clinical data are needed. Peripheral blood was not sequenced, so blood TCRbeta repertoires were not examined in the lung cancer patients of the study. Neither the sequencing platform nor unique molecular identifiers are named or mentioned anywhere in the methods. TCR diversity was significantly higher in younger patients, and higher tumor TCR diversity was associated with shorter overall and disease-free survival. The top 100 clones made up a significantly larger cumulative share of the repertoire in normal lung than in tumor tissue.

Bulk unsorted tissue served as the source for RNA extraction, and RNA quality was assessed using a NanoDrop ND-1000 and an Agilent 2100. The normal lung samples consisted of distant non-tumor tissue collected more than 3 cm from the tumor edge. Newly diagnosed lung cancer patients without prior chemotherapy who had been admitted for thoracic surgery in China between August and November 2014 were enrolled as donors. The study excluded patients who had received radiotherapy or chemotherapy before or who had another cancer at the same time. Surgical tissue pieces of roughly 1-2.3 cm3 were preserved in RNAlater solution and stored at -80 °C until use. Both ends counted, the CDR3 spans 12 residues. The read is trimmed to its CDR3 DNA, 36 bases read in frame from base 1.

The chain is encoded by TRBV12-3 or TRBV12-4 joined to TRBJ2-7, with TRBD1 perhaps the D gene, on 6 matching bases. Sample: distant non-tumor lung tissue. This sequence was found in a woman aged 50 to 60 with non-small cell lung cancer. The DNA sequence reads TGTGCCACCAGTACCACAGGGAGCGAGCAGTACTCC. Translated, this is CATSTTGSEQYS.